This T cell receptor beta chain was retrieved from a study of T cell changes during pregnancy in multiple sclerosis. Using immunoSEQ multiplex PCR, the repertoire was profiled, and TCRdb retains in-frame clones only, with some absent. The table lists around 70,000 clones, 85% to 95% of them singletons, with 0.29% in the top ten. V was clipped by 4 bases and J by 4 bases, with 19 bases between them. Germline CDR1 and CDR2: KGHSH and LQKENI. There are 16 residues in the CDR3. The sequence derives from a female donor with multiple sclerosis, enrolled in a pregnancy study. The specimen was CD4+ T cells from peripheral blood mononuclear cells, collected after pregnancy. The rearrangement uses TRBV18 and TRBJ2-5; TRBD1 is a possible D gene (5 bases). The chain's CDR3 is CASSLLEQGDIETQYF. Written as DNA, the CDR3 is TGTGCCAGCTCACTTCTCGAGCAGGGTGATATAGAGACCCAGTACTTC.